These T cell receptor beta chains were read from a single sample in a study of graft-versus-host responses after intestinal transplantation. Data came from immunoSEQ multiplex PCR; TCRdb stores just in-frame clones and leaves some out. The top ten hold about 0.56% of the sample, which has under 85,000 clones, roughly 94% seen once. These receptors lack a known antigen. The sequencing used unstimulated CD8+ T cells sorted from spleen or lymph node cells, collected before intestinal transplant. The receptors shown here come from a human donor who received an intestinal transplant. Both conserved end residues are part of each CDR3. The D gene is left open where the match is weak. A row's size may be missing; if present it is once, few, many or a size class.

TRBJ2-7,14,-,TRBV7-6,-,TGTGCCAGCAGCCCCTCGACAGGTTCCTACGAGCAGTACTTC,CASSPSTGSYEQYF
TRBJ2-1,16,-,TRBV25-1,-,TGTGCCAGCAGTGGCCGACAAGGCCGAACTTACAATGAGCAGTTCTTC,CASSGRQGRTYNEQFF
TRBJ2-5,16,TRBD2,TRBV5-5,-,TGTGCCAGTAGCACGCAGCGGGAGGATAGGCAAGAGACCCAGTACTTC,CASSTQREDRQETQYF
TRBJ2-7,14,-,TRBV27,-,TGTGCCAGCAGTTTATCAGGGGGTACCTACGAGCAGTACTTC,CASSLSGGTYEQYF
TRBJ2-7,16,TRBD1,TRBV2,-,TGTGCCAGCCACAGGGACAGGGCCTATGTAGTGCACGAGCAGTACTTC,CASHRDRAYVVHEQYF
TRBJ2-7,15,TRBD2,TRBV4-2,-,TGTGCCAGCAGCCCTCTAGCGGGAGGGCGATACGAGCAGTACTTC,CASSPLAGGRYEQYF
TRBJ2-1,15,-,TRBV9,-,TGTGCCAGCAGCGGAGCGGGTCACTCCTACAATGAGCAGTTCTTC,CASSGAGHSYNEQFF
TRBJ1-1,15,TRBD1,TRBV9,-,TGTGCCAGCAGCGTAGCGGGACAGGGGGAAACTGAAGCTTTCTTT,CASSVAGQGETEAFF
TRBJ1-5,16,-,TRBV4-2,-,TGTGCCAGCAGCCAAGAAGGGCAGGCGAGTGATCAGCCCCAGCATTTT,CASSQEGQASDQPQHF
TRBJ2-5,15,TRBD1,TRBV19,-,TGTGCCAGTAGTCCCGACAGGGGGCTACAAGAGACCCAGTACTTC,CASSPDRGLQETQYF
TRBJ2-7,16,TRBD2,TRBV10-3,-,TGTGCCATCAGTGAGATCGGACTAGCGGGTTCCTACGAGCAGTACTTC,CAISEIGLAGSYEQYF
TRBJ2-7,15,-,TRBV5-1,-,TGCGCCAGCAGCTTGGTAGGCAGTTCCTCCTACGAGCAGTACTTC,CASSLVGSSSYEQYF
TRBJ2-7,15,TRBD1,TRBV11-2,-,TGTGCCAGCAGCTTGAACAGGGGGTCTCCCTACGAGCAGTACTTC,CASSLNRGSPYEQYF
TRBJ2-7,14,-,TRBV11-2,-,TGTGCCAGCAGCTTAGACCTGGTTCCCTACGAGCAGTACTTC,CASSLDLVPYEQYF
TRBJ2-1,16,-,TRBV2,-,TGTGCCAGCAGTGAAGCGCTGCATAGCTCCTACAATGAGCAGTTCTTC,CASSEALHSSYNEQFF
TRBJ2-1,15,TRBD2,TRBV5-1,-,TGCGCCAGCAGCTTGGCTCTAGCGGAGATGGGTGAGCAGTTCTTC,CASSLALAEMGEQFF
TRBJ2-7,14,-,TRBV11-3,-,TGTGCCAGCAGCTTAGACCTGGTTCCCTACGAGCAGTACTTC,CASSLDLVPYEQYF
TRBJ2-7,16,TRBD1,TRBV15,-,TGTGCCACCAGCATGTCCCCGAGACAGGGAAGATACGAGCAGTACTTC,CATSMSPRQGRYEQYF
TRBJ2-3,12,-,TRBV7-9,-,TGTGCCAGCAGCTTATTGGTGGATACGCAGTATTTT,CASSLLVDTQYF
TRBJ2-7,14,-,TRBV6-5,-,TGTGCCAGCAGTACCGGGACGGGAACCTACGAGCAGTACTTC,CASSTGTGTYEQYF
TRBJ2-1,13,-,TRBV7-9,-,TGTGCCAGCAGCCACGACAGCTACAATGAGCAGTTCTTC,CASSHDSYNEQFF
TRBJ2-7,14,-,TRBV7-6,-,TGTGCCAGCAGCTCCAGGGTAGGATCCTACGAGCAGTACTTC,CASSSRVGSYEQYF
TRBJ2-2,12,-,TRBV7-2,-,TGTGCCAGCAGCGCATCCACCGGGGAGCTGTTTTTT,CASSASTGELFF
TRBJ2-7,14,-,TRBV19,-,TGTGCCAGTAGTATTGTGGGAAGGATCGACGAGCAGTACTTC,CASSIVGRIDEQYF
TRBJ2-3,17,-,TRBV7-9,-,TGTGCCAGCAGCTTAGTCCCCAGCGGGAAGGGGGCAGATACGCAGTATTTT,CASSLVPSGKGADTQYF
TRBJ2-3,19,TRBD2,TRBV7-9,-,TGTGCCAGCAGCCCTCCTAGCAGGGGGCTAGCGGGAGTAGGGGATACGCAGTATTTT,CASSPPSRGLAGVGDTQYF
TRBJ2-7,14,TRBD1,TRBV6-5,few,TGTGCCAGCAGCGCCGGGACAGGGTCCTACGAGCAGTACTTC,CASSAGTGSYEQYF
TRBJ2-1,13,-,TRBV19,-,TGTGCCAGTAGTCGGACACTCTACAATGAGCAGTTCTTC,CASSRTLYNEQFF
TRBJ2-3,14,TRBD1,TRBV6-1,-,TGTGCCAGCAAGTCCAGGACAGGGCATGATACGCAGTATTTT,CASKSRTGHDTQYF
TRBJ2-1,18,TRBD2,TRBV11-2,-,TGTGCCAGCAGCTTAGTTCAGGGACTAGCGGCTCCTTACAATGAGCAGTTCTTC,CASSLVQGLAAPYNEQFF
TRBJ1-2,12,-,TRBV27,once,TGTGCCCTTAGCCTCAGTGGGTATGGCTACACCTTC,CALSLSGYGYTF
TRBJ1-4,15,-,TRBV4-2,-,TGTGCCAGCAGCCAAGCAGCCTGGGACGAAGAAAAACTGTTTTTT,CASSQAAWDEEKLFF
TRBJ2-7,14,TRBD2,TRBV2,once,TGTGCCGTAAAAGCTAGCGGGAGATCCTACGAGCAGTACTTC,CAVKASGRSYEQYF
TRBJ2-5,13,-,TRBV7-9,-,TGTGCCAGCAGCTTATGGCCGGGGGAGACCCAGTACTTC,CASSLWPGETQYF
TRBJ2-2,15,TRBD1,TRBV11-2,-,TGTGCCAGCAGCTCGGGACAGGAGAACACCGGGGAGCTGTTTTTT,CASSSGQENTGELFF
TRBJ2-1,15,-,TRBV28,-,TGTGCCAGCAGTCGCCCCTTTTACTCCTACAATGAGCAGTTCTTC,CASSRPFYSYNEQFF
TRBJ2-3,16,-,TRBV9,-,TGTGCCAGCAGCGTAGATCCCGGCCGAGGGACAGATACGCAGTATTTT,CASSVDPGRGTDTQYF
TRBJ2-2,12,-,TRBV27,-,TGTGCCAGCAGTTTAGACACCGGGGAGCTGTTTTTT,CASSLDTGELFF
TRBJ2-7,16,-,TRBV5-1,-,TGCGCCAGCAGCTTGGCCTTACGCGGAGTTTCCTACGAGCAGTACTTC,CASSLALRGVSYEQYF
TRBJ2-5,14,-,TRBV19,-,TGTGCCAGTAGTATAGAGGGCAGAGAAGAGACCCAGTACTTC,CASSIEGREETQYF
TRBJ2-7,14,-,TRBV27,-,TGTGCCAGCAGTTTACGAGGTGAGGGTTACGAGCAGTACTTC,CASSLRGEGYEQYF
TRBJ1-2,14,-,TRBV18,-,TGTGCCAGCTCACCAGAGACGGTTTTCTATGGCTACACCTTC,CASSPETVFYGYTF
TRBJ1-2,18,-,TRBV11-2,-,TGTGCCAGCAGCTTGCATAACGGGGGGGGCTCATCTAACTATGGCTACACCTTC,CASSLHNGGGSSNYGYTF
TRBJ2-7,14,-,TRBV30,-,TGTGCCTGGAACTCGGGGGTTGGAGCCTACGAGCAGTACTTC,CAWNSGVGAYEQYF
TRBJ1-3,17,TRBD1,TRBV28,-,TGTGCCAGCAGTTTACAAAGACAGGGGGCGCGGGAAAACACCATATATTTT,CASSLQRQGARENTIYF
TRBJ1-1,16,TRBD1,TRBV2,once,TGTGCCAGCAGTTCGATCGAGGTCGGGACAGGGTGGTGGGCTTTCTTT,CASSSIEVGTGWWAFF
TRBJ2-7,15,-,TRBV28,-,TGTGCCAGCAGTTCCCTTTCTGGGGGCCCCTACGAGCAGTACTTC,CASSSLSGGPYEQYF
TRBJ1-1,16,-,TRBV19,-,TGTGCCAGTAGTATCGGGGGGCTAAATATGAACACTGAAGCTTTCTTT,CASSIGGLNMNTEAFF
TRBJ2-1,12,-,TRBV11-2,-,TGTGCCAGCGTCGGCGGCAACAATGAGCAGTTCTTC,CASVGGNNEQFF
TRBJ1-5,17,TRBD1,TRBV4-1,-,TGCGCCAGCAGCCAAGATCTTGAGACAGGGGCTACAGGAGCCCAGCATTTT,CASSQDLETGATGAQHF
TRBJ1-2,14,TRBD1,TRBV7-9,-,TGTGCCAGCAGCTTAGCAGACAGGGCCTATGGCTACACCTTC,CASSLADRAYGYTF
TRBJ1-1,12,-,TRBV6-5,-,TGTGCCACCAGGCCGGGTGACGCTGAAGCTTTCTTT,CATRPGDAEAFF
TRBJ2-7,14,TRBD2,TRBV5-1,once,TGCGCCAGCAGTCCAGCGGGAGGGCCGAGTGAGCAGTACTTC,CASSPAGGPSEQYF
TRBJ1-2,15,-,TRBV4-1,-,TGCGCCAGCAGCCAAGCCCCGGGAAGGGGGGATGGCTACACCTTC,CASSQAPGRGDGYTF